A selection of T cell receptor beta chains follows, all from one sample in a study of regulatory T cells in long-lasting Graves disease. Each CDR3 protein is one row after TCRdb ran MiXCR on the multiplex PCR reads. The table has 400,000 to 500,000 distinct CDR3 sequences, 15% to 20% seen once; the top ten hold about 10%. These data were likewise used in another study, on T cells in Graves' hyperthyroidism and ophthalmopathy.

The sample in question was peripheral blood mononuclear cells (PBMCs), obtained at new diagnosis, from a patient treated with antithyroid drugs. The source of these receptors is a woman in her thirties with Graves disease. CDR3s include the opening cysteine and the closing phenylalanine or tryptophan. Fields, in order: V gene, CDR3 protein.

v_call: TRBV20-1; cdr3_aa: CSAIGSSQNTGELFF
v_call: TRBV19; cdr3_aa: CASSLGTAELFF
v_call: TRBV6-1; cdr3_aa: CASSPLTVPRTQYF
v_call: TRBV19; cdr3_aa: CASSIAGWTSNQPQHF
v_call: TRBV9; cdr3_aa: CASSVFLAKDTGELFF
v_call: TRBV6-4; cdr3_aa: CASSDSHGRGINEQFF
v_call: TRBV20-1; cdr3_aa: CSAREGQMNTEAFF
v_call: TRBV10-3; cdr3_aa: CAISEGRTGESSYNEQFF
v_call: TRBV7-9; cdr3_aa: CASSLVLRGTSGRQETQYF
v_call: TRBV5-1; cdr3_aa: CASSFGTAISPLHF
v_call: TRBV28; cdr3_aa: CASSFGRNPPYEQYF
v_call: TRBV6-5; cdr3_aa: CASSSAERSGRAGNEQFF
v_call: TRBV24-1; cdr3_aa: CATSDPSQNQVYNEQFF
v_call: TRBV20-1; cdr3_aa: CSASPYRGSSTDTQYF
v_call: TRBV24-1; cdr3_aa: CATSDLGGEKGYTF
v_call: TRBV7-2; cdr3_aa: CASGGVLANTGELFF
v_call: TRBV11-2; cdr3_aa: CASSLAGKRDNYEQYF
v_call: TRBV28; cdr3_aa: CASSTGTSTTQYF
v_call: TRBV18; cdr3_aa: CASSRGLAVNTGELFF
v_call: TRBV30; cdr3_aa: CAWRFPGQNTEAFF
v_call: TRBV24-1; cdr3_aa: CATSSPYSYEQYF
v_call: TRBV18; cdr3_aa: CASSTGYDQPQHF
v_call: TRBV2; cdr3_aa: CASSEGRAQPQHF
v_call: TRBV27; cdr3_aa: CASYSSRGSYNSPLHF
v_call: TRBV28; cdr3_aa: CASSYPMVQADTNTEAFF
v_call: TRBV27; cdr3_aa: CASSLRQGRVIDIQYF